A single sample gave rise to the 10 T cell receptor beta chains below, sequenced in a study of CD8 T cells in ankylosing spondylitis. TCRdb called the 5' RACE reads again in MiXCR, with one record for every CDR3 protein. The sample lists about 130,000 distinct CDR3 sequences, 6% to 8% occurring once. Sample: blood, either unsorted or a sorted T cell fraction (not recorded which). The receptor set was obtained from a female donor with ankylosing spondylitis or in good health (not recorded which).

This clonotype appeared many times. This rearrangement joins TRBV6-1 to TRBJ2-7; D might be TRBD1 or TRBD2, each matching 5 bases. The CDR3 is 14 residues long. Germline V gives CDR1 MNHNS, CDR2 SASEGT. Trimming removed 8 bases at V and 1 base at J, with 15 bases between. CDR3 in DNA: TGTGCCAGCGCAATCGCAGGGAGATCCTACGAGCAGTACTTC. This codes for CASAIAGRSYEQYF.

This clonotype appeared many times. V gene TRBV6-1 combines with J gene TRBJ1-5; D unresolved. The CDR3 consists of 13 residues. Trimming removed 5 bases from V and 5 bases from J, with 10 bases in between. Germline V gene data show CDR1 as MNHNS and CDR2 as SASEGT. The CDR3 spells CASSRAPYQPQHF. In nucleotides, the CDR3 is TGTGCCAGCAGTCGGGCCCCTTATCAGCCCCAGCATTTT.

The rearrangement links TRBV28 to TRBJ2-5; tentative D call: TRBD1 (6 bases). CDR1 is MDHEN, CDR2 SYDVKM, per germline. The germline V and J ends were trimmed by 6 bases and 2 bases, with 10 bases remaining between them. This CDR3 comprises 13 residues. CDR3 coding DNA: TGTGCCAGCAGAGGACAGCCTCAAGAGACCCAGTACTTC. Protein product: CASRGQPQETQYF. The variable domain in full, completed from reference TRBV28 and TRBJ2-5, reads DVKVTQSSRYLVKRTGEKVFLECVQDMDHENMFWYRQDPGLGLRLIYFSYDVKMKEKGDIPEGYSVSREKKERFSLILESASTNQTSMYLCASRGQPQETQYFGPGTRLLVL.

This clonotype occurred many times. This chain joins TRBV20-1 and TRBJ1-1; TRBD1 agrees at 11 bases. There are 13 residues in the CDR3. The V gene's germline CDR1 is DFQATT and CDR2 SNEGSKA (reference sequence). V gave up 6 bases and J gave up 1 base; unmatched junction bases: 1. For the CDR3, the DNA is TGCAGTGCCGGGACAGGGGGGAACACTGAAGCTTTCTTT. Protein: CSAGTGGNTEAFF.

This clonotype showed up many times. The V call is TRBV20-1, the J call TRBJ2-5; 9 bases map to TRBD1. V lost 5 bases to trimming and J lost 5 bases; unmatched junction nucleotides: 6. This CDR3 region has 13 residues. The germline gives CDR1 DFQATT, CDR2 SNEGSKA (reference sequence). CDR3 in amino acids: CSAFDDRGETQYF. CDR3 coding DNA: TGCAGTGCTTTCGATGACAGGGGGGAGACCCAGTACTTC.

This clonotype was counted at least ten times. This chain links TRBV12-3 or TRBV12-4 with TRBJ2-1; D uncertain. The CDR3 has 14 amino acids. V shed 8 bases and J shed 1 base, with 12 bases lying between them. CDR3 protein: CASSPYGSYNEQFF. In nucleotides, the CDR3 is TGTGCCAGCTCCCCTTACGGATCCTACAATGAGCAGTTCTTC.

CDR3 nucleotide sequence: TGTGCCGGGACCGGGACAGGGTTTTACGAGCAGTACTTC. Its protein product is CAGTGTGFYEQYF. This chain connects TRBV30 to TRBJ2-7, with 9 bases that match TRBD1. Germline loops: CDR1 GTSNPN, CDR2 SVGIG (reference sequence). The CDR3 consists of 13 residues. V dropped 8 bases and J dropped 4; count of bases not matched to a gene: 9. Filled out from reference TRBV30 and TRBJ2-7, the complete variable domain reads SQTIHQWPATLVQPVGSPLSLECTVEGTSNPNLYWYRQAAGRGLQLLFYSVGIGQISSEVPQNLSASRPQDRQFILSSKKLLLSDSGFYLCAGTGTGFYEQYFGPGTRLTVT.

In this sample, this clonotype turned up many times. The CDR3 sequence: CASRVGSPLHF. CDR3 DNA: TGTGCCAGTAGGGTGGGTTCACCCCTCCACTTT. The chain recombines TRBV6-6 with TRBJ1-6; D gene uncertain. Trimming shortened V by 9 bases and J by 9 bases, and 9 bases separated the two germline ends. Germline V gives CDR1 MNHNY, CDR2 SVGAGI (reference sequence). This CDR3 spans 11 amino acids.

The V and J genes are TRBV7-9 and TRBJ2-5; D assignment may be TRBD1 or TRBD2 (5 bases each). The V end was cut by 5 bases, the J end by 1 base, with 11 bases between. Germline V gene lookup returns CDR1 SEHNR and CDR2 FQNEAQ (reference sequence). CDR3 length equals 14 residues. The CDR3 DNA is TGTGCCAGCAGCACGTCGGGGCCCCAAGAGACCCAGTACTTC. It is translated as CASSTSGPQETQYF.

This clonotype was picked up a small number of times. The chain carries TRBV18 and TRBJ2-3; 9 positions match TRBD2. The germline CDR1 and CDR2 sequences are KGHSH and LQKENI. With 8 bases clipped from V and 4 bases from J, the junction kept 10 bases outside the gene matches. The CDR3 spans 15 residues. Written as DNA, the CDR3 is TGTGCCAGCCGATCCGGCGGGGGGGCCTCAGATACGCAGTATTTT. Its protein product is CASRSGGGASDTQYF.